Each of the 19 T cell receptor beta chains below was sequenced from the same sample in a study of blood T cell repertoires in COVID-19 (TCRdb year 2020). Receptors were amplified or captured by the immunoSEQ multiplex PCR assay. Sourced from immuneACCESS, this table was stored by TCRdb with only in-frame sequences that have V and J called. A share of the clones is absent; for the studies checked, an unresolved V gene accounts for under half, and the remainder has no known explanation. The sample table contains tens of thousands of clones; only one count was recorded for roughly 90% of them. Jointly, the top ten make up 1.5% of the sample. The sample was peripheral blood. All receptors derive from a human donor with active COVID-19. The donor label of this sample is uncertain.

The V and J genes are TRBV7-2 and TRBJ2-3; 7 bases align to TRBD2. After removal of 5 bases from V and 0 bases from J, the junction contained 5 bases not matched to a gene. Germline loops: CDR1 SGHTA, CDR2 FQGNSA. The CDR3 runs 15 residues. CDR3 coding DNA: TGTGCCAGCAGCCAAACGGGGGGAAGCACAGATACGCAGTATTTT. The encoded protein is CASSQTGGSTDTQYF.

The chain couples TRBV6-5 to TRBJ2-7; TRBD2 matches at 8 bases. CDR3 length: 14 amino acids. The trim removed 0 bases at V and 6 bases at J, leaving 4 bases unmatched. Germline assignment: CDR1 MNHEY and CDR2 SVGAGI. Written as DNA, the CDR3 is TGTGCCAGCAGTTACTCCGAAGCGGGGGTCGAGCAGTACTTC. This translates into CASSYSEAGVEQYF.

The chain couples TRBV5-1 to TRBJ2-4; 7 bases are a match to TRBD2. CDR1 is SGHRS, CDR2 YFSETQ, per germline. CDR3 length: 16 residues. Trimming cost V 0 bases and J 0 bases; bases outside gene matches: 3. In nucleotides, the CDR3 is TGCGCCAGCAGCTTGGCGGGGGGACTAGCCAAAAACATTCAGTACTTC. The encoded protein is CASSLAGGLAKNIQYF.

In its sample, this clone was seen a few times. The sample has other DNA sequences that encode this CDR3 too. This chain joins TRBV30 and TRBJ2-7; D possibly corresponds to TRBD2 (6 bases). The CDR3 totals 12 residues. The germline gives CDR1 GTSNPN, CDR2 SVGIG (reference sequence). Trimming cost V 3 bases and J 1 base, with 7 bases left between them. Here the CDR3 DNA reads TGTGCCTGGAGGCGGGGTTCCTACGAGCAGTACTTC. This sequence encodes CAWRRGSYEQYF.

The table lists this clone with a count of one. The rearrangement links TRBV9 to TRBJ2-3; 14 positions agree with TRBD2. CDR3 length equals 16 residues. The junction had 5 bases not matched to a gene; V was cut back by 4 bases and J by 4 bases. Germline CDR1 is SGDLS and CDR2 is YYNGEE. CDR3 protein: CASSLGGLAGADTQYF. In DNA form, the CDR3 reads TGTGCCAGCAGCCTCGGGGGACTAGCGGGGGCAGATACGCAGTATTTT.

The J gene is TRBJ2-1, the V gene TRBV3-1 (or the pseudogene TRBV3-2); the D gene is possibly TRBD2 (7 bases). Germline CDR1 is LGHDT and CDR2 is YNNKEL (reference sequence). V dropped 3 bases and J dropped 13 bases, with 10 bases sitting between them. The CDR3 runs 11 residues. The CDR3 protein is CASSQRGGQFF. DNA for the CDR3: TGTGCCAGCAGCCAGAGGGGGGGACAGTTCTTC.

The rearrangement links TRBV24-1 to TRBJ1-4; perhaps TRBD1 as D (5 bases). V was trimmed by 8 bases and J by 7 bases, leaving 10 bases between them. This CDR3 region has 12 residues. In germline, CDR1 is KGHDR, CDR2 SFDVKD. CDR3 in amino acids: CATMEGSEKLFF. The CDR3 DNA sequence: TGTGCCACCATGGAGGGGAGTGAAAAACTGTTTTTT.

This clone was observed once. The rearrangement links TRBV7-2 to TRBJ2-1; 9 nucleotides line up with TRBD2. This CDR3 is 17 amino acids long. V trimming: 1 base; J trimming: 5 bases; junction bases outside the gene matches: 9. Germline lookup yields CDR1 SGHTA and CDR2 FQGNSA. CDR3 sequence (DNA): TGTGCCAGCAGCTTAGACTCGACTAGCGGAGCCCACAATGAGCAGTTCTTC. This translates into CASSLDSTSGAHNEQFF.

This chain joins TRBV18 and TRBJ1-1, with D possibly TRBD1 on 6 matching bases. The V end was cut by 3 bases, the J end by 2 bases, with 13 bases between. From germline, CDR1 is KGHSH and CDR2 LQKENI. There are 15 residues in the CDR3. The CDR3 nucleotides are TGTGCCAGCTCACCCGGGACACGTCCCAACACTGAAGCTTTCTTT. It encodes CASSPGTRPNTEAFF. Full variable domain (outside the CDR3, taken from reference TRBV18 and TRBJ1-1): NAGVMQNPRHLVRRRGQEARLRCSPMKGHSHVYWYRQLPEEGLKFMVYLQKENIIDESGMPKERFSAEFPKEGPSILRIQQVVRGDSAAYFCASSPGTRPNTEAFFGQGTRLTVV.

V gene TRBV19 combines with J gene TRBJ1-5; TRBD1 agrees at 8 bases. V lost 4 bases to trimming and J lost 6 bases; unmatched junction nucleotides: 5. This CDR3 contains 14 residues. CDR1 and CDR2 from the germline V gene are LNHDA and SQIVND (reference sequence). Here the CDR3 reads CASSTSTGAQPQHF. CDR3 nucleotide sequence: TGTGCCAGTAGTACGTCGACAGGGGCTCAGCCCCAGCATTTT.

As concerns this clone: The sample has other DNA sequences that encode this CDR3 too. The chain couples TRBV9 to TRBJ2-7; 7 nucleotides line up with TRBD1. The CDR3 covers 14 residues. Germline V gives CDR1 SGDLS, CDR2 YYNGEE. After removal of 2 bases from V and 4 bases from J, the junction contained 6 bases not matched to a gene. The CDR3 coding sequence is TGTGCCAGCAGCGTCGCCGGGACAGATTACGAGCAGTACTTC. Residues: CASSVAGTDYEQYF.

J is TRBJ1-5 and V is TRBV28; a weak D match, TRBD1 (6 bases). V was cut by 11 bases and J by 4 bases, with 18 bases left in between. The CDR3 has 14 amino acids. Germline CDR1 is MDHEN and CDR2 is SYDVKM. The DNA of the CDR3 is TGTGCCGGCACAGGGAATTTGGGGAATCAGCCCCAGCATTTT. It is translated as CAGTGNLGNQPQHF.

The chain couples TRBV30 to TRBJ1-1; the match to TRBD1 covers 9 bases. The CDR3 covers 16 residues. Germline loops: CDR1 GTSNPN, CDR2 SVGIG (reference sequence). Losses at the gene ends were 3 bases for V and 0 bases for J; bases not matched to a gene: 8. CDR3 region: CAWRAYRGPLNTEAFF. The DNA of the CDR3 is TGTGCCTGGAGGGCCTACAGGGGGCCCCTGAACACTGAAGCTTTCTTT.

V gene TRBV18 combines with J gene TRBJ2-2, with 10 bases fitting TRBD1. CDR3 size: 16 residues. The ends lost 4 bases at V and 0 bases at J; junction bases unmatched: 2. CDR1 is KGHSH and CDR2 is LQKENI in the germline V gene. CDR3 in amino acids: CASSRGQGANTGELFF. CDR3 sequence (DNA): TGTGCCAGCTCACGAGGACAGGGGGCGAACACCGGGGAGCTGTTTTTT.

The chain couples TRBV25-1 to TRBJ1-2, with D perhaps TRBD1 (6 bases). Between the trimmed V and J ends, which lost 7 bases and 3 bases, there was a span of 15 bases. This CDR3 has 14 amino acids. Germline V CDR1 and CDR2: MGHDK, SYGVNS. The CDR3 nucleotides read TGTGCCAGCACCGAAACAGGGCGCGACTATGGCTACACCTTC. Translation: CASTETGRDYGYTF.

This rearrangement joins TRBV5-1 to TRBJ1-2, with D possibly TRBD1 on 6 matching bases. Trimming pared 3 bases from V and 1 base from J, leaving 10 bases between. The germline V gene has CDR1 SGHRS and CDR2 YFSETQ. CDR3 size: 14 residues. The DNA for the CDR3 is TGCGCCAGCAGCTCTCGGACAGATAACTATGGCTACACCTTC. Translated, it gives CASSSRTDNYGYTF.

The gene calls are TRBV11-2 and TRBJ2-7; 8 positions agree with TRBD1. Looked up from germline, CDR1 is SGHAT and CDR2 is FQNNGV. The CDR3 extends over 13 amino acids. The ends lost 6 bases at V and 4 bases at J; junction bases unmatched: 5. CDR3: CASRWDRMYEQYF. For the CDR3, the DNA is TGTGCCAGCAGGTGGGACAGGATGTACGAGCAGTACTTC. The full variable domain, rest sourced from reference TRBV11-2 and TRBJ2-7, is EAGVAQSPRYKIIEKRQSVAFWCNPISGHATLYWYQQILGQGPKLLIQFQNNGVVDDSQLPKDRFSAERLKGVDSTLKIQPAKLEDSAVYLCASRWDRMYEQYFGPGTRLTVT.

V is TRBV5-8 and J is TRBJ1-5; 10 bases are a match to TRBD1. Germline CDR1 is SGHTS and CDR2 is YDEGEE. The CDR3 contains 18 residues. J gave up 0 bases and V 1 base, and 7 bases lay outside the gene matches. The CDR3 region is CASSLRQGARFSNQPQHF. The CDR3 DNA reads as TGTGCCAGCAGCTTGAGACAGGGGGCCAGGTTTAGCAATCAGCCCCAGCATTTT.

The CDR3 loop is CASSYWDSQETQYF. The CDR3 nucleotides read TGTGCCAGCAGCTACTGGGACAGCCAAGAGACCCAGTACTTC. This chain joins TRBV5-5 and TRBJ2-5, with 7 bases aligning to TRBD1. Germline lookup yields CDR1 SGHKS and CDR2 YYEKEE (reference sequence). This CDR3 region has 14 residues. V shed 3 bases and J 1 base; nucleotides not matched to a gene: 3.